This T cell receptor beta chain derives from a study of blood T cell repertoires in COVID-19. As handled by the study authors: Reference gene primer amplification yielded estimated nucleated cell counts. The protocol was immunoSEQ multiplex PCR, while the TCRdb copy is restricted to in-frame clones and leaves out a portion. That table is the source of V, J and clone size, and D and trimming were worked out from the DNA. Of roughly 150,000 clones listed, more than 75% are singletons. The TCR comes from a woman of 80 years or more with acute or convalescent COVID-19. The specimen sequenced was peripheral blood.

The CDR3: CASSPILTYTDTQYF. DNA for the CDR3: TGTGCCAGCTCACCAATATTAACTTACACAGATACGCAGTATTTT. The chain is built from TRBV18 and TRBJ2-3; no reliable D call. Deletions cut 2 bases from V and 2 bases from J, with 11 bases between. There are 15 residues in the CDR3. Germline V CDR1 and CDR2: KGHSH, LQKENI.